These 24 T cell receptor beta chains were sequenced from one sample in a study of immune cell composition in non-small cell lung cancer. The data were produced by immunoSEQ multiplex PCR, yet TCRdb's version contains in-frame clones alone and is incomplete. Among 14,000 or so clones, more than 65% were seen once, and the ten largest hold around 10%. The sequenced sample was lung tumor tissue. These receptors were collected from a human donor with non-small cell lung cancer.

The sample holds a few counts of this clone. V and J are TRBV30 and TRBJ2-3; D is possibly TRBD1 (6 bases). This CDR3 is 12 amino acids long. The germline CDR1 and CDR2 sequences are GTSNPN and SVGIG (reference sequence). Trimming shortened V by 4 bases and J by 4 bases, and 9 bases separated the two germline ends. The CDR3 spells CAWKTGSDTQYF. The CDR3 DNA sequence: TGTGCCTGGAAAACAGGGTCAGATACGCAGTATTTT.

Only a few counts were recorded for this clone. This chain uses TRBV19 with TRBJ2-1; 9 bases agree with TRBD2. The CDR3 has 16 residues. Germline CDR1 LNHDA, CDR2 SQIVND (reference sequence). After removal of 4 bases from V and 7 bases from J, the junction contained 11 bases not matched to a gene. The CDR3 DNA follows: TGTGCCAGTAGTAGCCATTCTAGCGGGAAAATGAATGAGCAGTTCTTC. Amino acids: CASSSHSSGKMNEQFF. Full variable domain (rest looked up from reference TRBV19 and TRBJ2-1): DGGITQSPKYLFRKEGQNVTLSCEQNLNHDAMYWYRQDPGQGLRLIYYSQIVNDFQKGDIAEGYSVSREKKESFPLTVTSAQKNPTAFYLCASSSHSSGKMNEQFFGPGTRLTVL.

This sequence joins TRBV29-1 and TRBJ2-7; 8 bases match TRBD2. Germline assignment: CDR1 SQVTM and CDR2 ANQGSEA. This CDR3 spans 14 amino acids. Trimming took 2 bases from V and 3 from J; bases not matched to a gene: 6. The CDR3 loop reads CSVERTGGDYEQYF. CDR3 DNA: TGCAGCGTTGAACGGACGGGAGGGGACTACGAGCAGTACTTC.

The rearrangement links TRBV27 to TRBJ1-2, with D hard to call. The CDR3 runs to 14 residues. The germline V gene has CDR1 MNHEY and CDR2 SMNVEV (reference sequence). V was trimmed by 0 bases and J by 4 bases, leaving 9 bases between them. The CDR3 DNA sequence: TGTGCCAGCAGTTTATCGATGGGGTCCTATGGCTACACCTTC. It yields the protein CASSLSMGSYGYTF.

This clone has a handful of counts. The genes are TRBV7-2 and TRBJ2-5; 8 positions match TRBD2. The CDR3 has 16 amino acids. Germline loops: CDR1 SGHTA, CDR2 FQGNSA. Losses at the gene ends were 1 base for V and 2 bases for J; bases not matched to a gene: 6. CDR3 in amino acids: CASSLGSSGKQETQYF. The CDR3 nucleotides read TGTGCCAGCAGCTTAGGGAGTAGCGGGAAACAAGAGACCCAGTACTTC.

CDR3 coding DNA: TGTGCCAGCGGCAGGTACAGGGTAGGCACAGATACGCAGTATTTT. It is translated as CASGRYRVGTDTQYF. The J gene is TRBJ2-3, the V gene TRBV7-9; TRBD1 might be the D (6 bases). V dropped 8 bases and J dropped 1 base, with 16 bases sitting between them. The CDR3 loop spans 15 amino acids. Germline loops: CDR1 SEHNR, CDR2 FQNEAQ (reference sequence). The full variable domain, rest sourced from reference TRBV7-9 and TRBJ2-3, is DTGVSQNPRHKITKRGQNVTFRCDPISEHNRLYWYRQTLGQGPEFLTYFQNEAQLEKSRLLSDRFSAERPKGSFSTLEIQRTEQGDSAMYLCASGRYRVGTDTQYFGPGTRLTVL.

The chain carries TRBV6-5 and TRBJ1-2, with 7 bases lining up with TRBD1. The germline gives CDR1 MNHEY, CDR2 SVGAGI. The CDR3 runs 14 residues. V lost 7 bases, J lost 6 bases, and 11 bases stayed unmatched. The CDR3 DNA follows: TGTGCCAGCAACCAGTTCAGGGGGTCGGATGGCTACACCTTC. Its protein product is CASNQFRGSDGYTF.

This chain connects TRBV19 to TRBJ2-1, with 12 bases aligning to TRBD2. Germline V gene sequence: CDR1 LNHDA, CDR2 SQIVND (reference sequence). The CDR3 contains 16 residues. V shed 5 bases, J shed 6 bases, and the junction held 8 bases outside the gene matches. This CDR3 is CASSSLAGGPSNEQFF. The CDR3 region has the DNA TGTGCCAGTAGTTCCCTAGCGGGAGGGCCCTCCAATGAGCAGTTCTTC.

By its share, this clone is medium-sized. CDR3 nucleotide sequence: TGCGCCAGCAGCCCCGAGCTCTCAGGCTTTGGTGAGCAGTTCTTC. This translates into CASSPELSGFGEQFF. The J gene is TRBJ2-1, the V gene TRBV4-3, with D hard to call. The CDR3 covers 15 residues. V was shortened by 4 bases and J by 9 bases, with 19 bases between the two germline ends. CDR1 and CDR2 from the germline V gene are LGHNA and YSLEER.

The V and J genes are TRBV6-1 and TRBJ1-3, with D maybe TRBD1 (6 bases). Germline CDR1 MNHNS, CDR2 SASEGT. Trimming pared 3 bases from V and 7 bases from J, leaving 16 bases between. The CDR3 is 15 amino acids. CDR3 sequence: CASSEDSRGWNTIYF. The CDR3 DNA reads as TGTGCCAGCAGTGAGGACAGCCGAGGATGGAACACCATATATTTT.

Only one count was recorded for this clone. The chain has TRBV27 and TRBJ2-5; 8 nucleotides match TRBD2. Trimming removed 5 bases from V and 2 bases from J; junction bases left unmatched: 28. Germline CDR1 MNHEY, CDR2 SMNVEV (reference sequence). This CDR3 has 22 residues. In DNA, the CDR3 is TGTGCCAGCAGTCCCGTCGGGGGGGGCGCAATTAGCGGTGGTTGGGGTCAAGAGACCCAGTACTTC. Translated, it gives CASSPVGGGAISGGWGQETQYF.

This sequence joins TRBV7-6 and TRBJ1-1, with 8 bases lining up with TRBD1. V was clipped by 4 bases and J by 5 bases; unmatched bases: 9. The CDR3 loop spans 15 amino acids. Germline V gene sequence: CDR1 SGHVS, CDR2 FNYEAQ. CDR3 sequence: CASSYQTGEVTEAFF. The CDR3 DNA follows: TGTGCCAGCAGCTATCAGACAGGGGAGGTGACTGAAGCTTTCTTT.

This rearrangement joins TRBV5-1 to TRBJ2-1; TRBD2 matches at 11 bases. V was pared by 0 bases and J by 4 bases, with 12 bases of the junction left unmatched. Per the germline V gene, CDR1 is SGHRS and CDR2 is YFSETQ. The CDR3 runs 19 residues. The CDR3 loop reads CASSLGQRPGLAAYNEQFF. The DNA of the CDR3 is TGCGCCAGCAGCTTGGGACAGCGGCCGGGACTAGCGGCATACAATGAGCAGTTCTTC.

The chain links TRBV4-2 to TRBJ2-1; D is perhaps TRBD2 (6 bases). The CDR3 sequence is 15 residues long. Between the trimmed V and J ends, which lost 0 bases and 9 bases, there was a span of 15 bases. Germline V gene lookup returns CDR1 LGHNA and CDR2 YNFKEQ. CDR3 coding DNA: TGTGCCAGCAGCCAAGATCTTGAGGGAGGAGCTGAGCAGTTCTTC. As protein: CASSQDLEGGAEQFF.

The chain joins TRBV5-5 to TRBJ1-1; D perhaps matches TRBD1 (6 bases). The V end was cut by 6 bases, the J end by 1 base, with 10 bases between. CDR3 length: 13 amino acids. The V gene's germline CDR1 is SGHKS and CDR2 YYEKEE (reference sequence). The CDR3 protein is CASTRTANTEAFF. CDR3 in DNA: TGTGCCAGCACCCGGACAGCGAACACTGAAGCTTTCTTT.

The chain employs TRBV7-9 and TRBJ2-3, with 15 bases aligning to TRBD2. Germline V gene sequence: CDR1 SEHNR, CDR2 FQNEAQ (reference sequence). The junction had 5 bases not matched to a gene; V was cut back by 5 bases and J by 2 bases. The CDR3 contains 17 residues. CDR3 loop: CASSPGLAGGFTDTQYF. CDR3 bases: TGTGCCAGCAGCCCCGGACTAGCGGGAGGGTTCACAGATACGCAGTATTTT.

This clone was seen a handful of times. This chain joins TRBV27 and TRBJ2-1, with 7 bases aligning to TRBD2. The CDR3 length is 17 residues. CDR1 MNHEY and CDR2 SMNVEV come from the germline V gene (reference sequence). The J segment lost 5 bases and the V segment lost 4 bases, leaving 14 bases of the junction unmatched. In nucleotides, the CDR3 is TGTGCCAGCAGTTCCGAGGGCGGGAGTAACGTACACAATGAGCAGTTCTTC. The encoded protein is CASSSEGGSNVHNEQFF.

The rearrangement uses TRBV5-6 and TRBJ1-1; 9 bases align to TRBD1. The CDR3 contains 15 residues. J was trimmed by 1 base and V by 4 bases; bases with no gene match: 5. Germline V gene data show CDR1 as SGHDT and CDR2 as YYEEEE. The CDR3 protein is CASSRGTGPNTEAFF. The CDR3 DNA sequence: TGTGCCAGCAGCCGCGGGACAGGGCCGAACACTGAAGCTTTCTTT.

The chain links TRBV29-1 to TRBJ2-1, with 8 bases aligning to TRBD2. This CDR3 contains 14 residues. J gave up 11 bases and V 6 bases, and 15 bases lay outside the gene matches. Per germline, CDR1 SQVTM and CDR2 ANQGSEA. CDR3 loop: CSVARAGGRPKQFF. Here the CDR3 DNA reads TGCAGCGTGGCACGGGCGGGAGGCCGACCCAAGCAGTTCTTC.

The V gene is TRBV7-9, the J gene TRBJ2-7; TRBD1 aligns across 9 bases. The CDR3 has 14 residues. Per the germline V gene, CDR1 is SEHNR and CDR2 is FQNEAQ (reference sequence). The V and J ends lost 8 bases and 5 bases, in that order; junction bases with no gene match: 10. The CDR3 protein is CASQVAGQGNEQYF. The CDR3 coding sequence is TGTGCCAGCCAAGTTGCGGGACAGGGTAACGAGCAGTACTTC.

The genes are TRBV6-6 and TRBJ2-7; TRBD1 is a possible D gene (6 bases). Germline loops: CDR1 MNHNY, CDR2 SVGAGI (reference sequence). The CDR3 sequence is 13 residues long. The germline V and J ends were trimmed by 6 bases and 5 bases, with 14 bases remaining between them. CDR3: CASSQSTGNEQYF. The CDR3 DNA is TGTGCCAGCAGCCAATCCACAGGGAACGAGCAGTACTTC.

The rearrangement joins TRBV6-6 to TRBJ2-7; TRBD2 aligns across 8 bases. Germline V gene sequence: CDR1 MNHNY, CDR2 SVGAGI (reference sequence). V dropped 6 bases and J dropped 3; count of bases not matched to a gene: 7. The CDR3 consists of 14 residues. The CDR3 reads CASRAREGSYEQYF. CDR3 nucleotides: TGTGCCAGCAGAGCCCGGGAGGGAAGCTACGAGCAGTACTTC.

V and J are TRBV7-9 and TRBJ2-3; TRBD2 matches 10 bases. Trimming cost V 9 bases and J 2 bases; bases outside gene matches: 5. Germline-derived CDR1 and CDR2 are SEHNR and FQNEAQ (reference sequence). The CDR3 sequence is 14 residues long. CDR3 protein: CASSTSGNTDTQYF. The CDR3 coding sequence is TGTGCCAGTAGCACTAGCGGGAACACAGATACGCAGTATTTT.

The V and J genes are TRBV7-9 and TRBJ2-2; D may be TRBD2 (6 bases). V dropped 5 bases and J dropped 7 bases, with 11 bases sitting between them. The germline gives CDR1 SEHNR, CDR2 FQNEAQ (reference sequence). The CDR3 loop spans 13 amino acids. In DNA, the CDR3 is TGTGCCAGCAGCCAGGGACTTTTCGGGGAGCTGTTTTTT. As protein: CASSQGLFGELFF.